This T cell receptor (beta chain) appears in the sequencing data of a study of cytomegalovirus exposure and HLA in healthy donors (dated by TCRdb to the late 2010s). The study in broad terms: An earlier analysis of some 620 of the donors reported 276 Gb of sequence data and around 110 million unique TCR beta sequences obtained from 180 million or so T cells. About 280 gigabases of sequencing data and roughly 80 million unique TCR sequences made up an early release that covered 500 to 700 HLA-typed donors. The genetic ancestry cluster associated with self-reported Caucasian donors included over 80% of the roughly 400 genotyped donors. The study aimed to test whether cataloging public T cell receptors could reveal signatures of past pathogen exposure. The study used immunosequencing to profile the T cell repertoires of several hundred subjects and linked those repertoires to cytomegalovirus serostatus. Along with the approximately 700-subject first cohort, a separate validation cohort of over a hundred different subjects was used. To predict cytomegalovirus infection status, the study brought together high-throughput TCR immunosequencing, statistical association of individual TCRs with disease status, and machine learning. To study patterns of TCR occurrence, a later analysis re-analyzed previously published TCR beta repertoires from more than 550 donors and added high-resolution HLA genotyping. Rather than drawing on any new phenotypic data, the later analysis identified candidate immune exposures from TCR beta sequences and the way those sequences occurred across donors. An earlier analysis of more than 450 of the donors used high-throughput TCR beta sequencing to judge whether each TCR beta V gene segment behaved as functional or pseudogenic. Donor age, sex, ethnicity and CMV serostatus were compiled together with the repertoire data. A later genetic analysis used genome-wide SNP genotypes for about three fifths of the roughly 700 donors, treating that subset as a discovery cohort. Every repertoire in the discovery cohort had been generated on one and the same sequencing platform. HLA typing covered class I and class II loci at four-digit resolution. The number of typed donors differed by locus: roughly 629-630 for A, B, C, DRB1 and DQB1; about 520 for DQA1; approximately 600 for DPA1; and roughly 450 for DPB1. Four to six DR-DQ haplotypes were handled as single units for association and clustering, since linkage in the cohort was strong. Among over 350 genotyped donors of the cohort, an average of around 240,000 unique TCR beta nucleotide sequences were sequenced per donor, around 20% of them non-productive. Study-wide conclusions, independent of this receptor: In a later analysis, TCR association rates were found to vary across HLA loci, with the most associated TCRs seen for DRB1 alleles and the fewest for HLA-C alleles. Some IMGT-functional V segments, including TRBV6-2 and TRBV6-3, could not be distinguished by the 87-base-pair reads and were therefore excluded. In a later genetic analysis, a missense DCLRE1C variant was associated with V-gene and J-gene trimming of TCR beta chains, and the association was replicated in an independent cohort. Because counts were too low, roughly 16 rarely observed V segments, including chromosome 9 orphons, were left out of the earlier analysis of 587 of the donors. Roughly uniform sequencing depth across donors was assumed in presence/absence analyses, although this assumption may not hold. A cluster of highly shared sequence variants was judged likely to represent a technical artifact of the sequencing pipeline. In a later analysis, most CMV-associated TCR beta chains were found to appear HLA-restricted, with HLA associations seemingly driven largely by CMV exposure. A later analysis associated around 16,000 TCR beta sequences with specific HLA alleles at a false discovery rate of 0.05. In this cohort, only TCR beta chains were sequenced, and detectable features were limited by the absence of alpha or paired-chain data. A further reported finding was that TCR beta sequences accurately predicted the HLA-A and HLA-B alleles for most subjects in the first cohort. In vitro tests confirmed that a few of the cytomegalovirus-associated TCR beta chains recognize cytomegalovirus antigens. While some public TCRs were present in many individuals, most TCR sequences turned up only very rarely across donors. Linkage disequilibrium might explain the correlated functional status among segregating V segments, but an unknown experimental factor could not be excluded. An earlier analysis of around 540 of the donors showed that most TCR beta V segments appeared in productive rearrangements either about 90% or about 30% of the time, which broadly matched IMGT annotations. Assigning TCR associations to individual alleles was difficult when HLA alleles, especially DR and DQ, strongly co-occurred. The authors suggested that the approach could potentially be generalized to other disease states and immunological phenotypes. A later analysis found that HLA-associated TCR beta chains were more clonally expanded and had lower generation probabilities than equally common non-associated chains. HLA typing was unavailable for some donors at each locus, so association tests used only the typed subset. A later analysis reported that several top co-occurrence clusters appeared linked to parvovirus B19, influenza, CMV and Epstein-Barr virus. The study listed 164 TCR beta chains as associated with cytomegalovirus. Cytomegalovirus status was reported to be diagnosed by the classifier with high specificity and sensitivity in both the original and validation cohorts. Immune exposure information for the cohort was limited to CMV serostatus. A later genetic analysis reported fewer N-insertions in productive TCRs among donors in an Asian-associated ancestry cluster than the 666-donor mean.

The library was prepared using the immunoSEQ multiplex PCR assay. The multiplex PCR relied on a mix of 60 forward primers for TCR Vbeta segments and 13 reverse primers for TCR Jbeta segments. A multiplex PCR assay on genomic DNA amplified the CDR3 region of rearranged TCR beta genes. Amplified TCR beta libraries were sequenced as 87-base-pair reads on the Illumina HiSeq System. The authors processed their data as follows. A later analysis counted about 82 million unique TCR beta chains across the 600 to 850 repertoires, and around 9.9 million of these chains were shared by at least two donors. To remove PCR and sequencing errors, raw reads were error-corrected and collapsed into unique sequences using a nearest-neighbor algorithm that merged closely related sequences. To assign V, D and J gene segments, CDR3 sequences were aligned to IMGT reference sequences. For a sequence to be retained, a match of at least six nucleotides was required to both a V gene segment and a J gene segment. Rearrangements were classified as productive when the CDR3 lacked stop codons and remained in frame with V and J, and all other rearrangements were classified as non-productive. Following IMGT convention, CDR3 was defined as the stretch from the second conserved V-encoded cysteine up to the conserved J-encoded phenylalanine. Sequences without an unambiguous match to a single V gene segment were excluded from the earlier analysis of several hundred of the donors. In an earlier analysis of some 590 of the donors, a V segment was called functional when productive rearrangements were above 56.7%, and segregating when the standard deviation between donors exceeded 5%. A statistical classification framework was built to diagnose cytomegalovirus status from the catalog of TCR beta chain sequences. A later analysis assigned V and J genes by comparing TCR nucleotide sequences with IMGT/GENE-DB human TR gene sequences. Using the TCRdist pipeline, a later analysis assigned CDR3 sequences along with most-parsimonious VDJ recombination scenarios. In a later analysis, every TCR beta chain was defined by the combination of its CDR3 amino acid sequence and its V-gene family, and reads without a unique V-gene family were dropped. To address suspected cross-contamination and a sequencing artifact, a later analysis removed over 500 highly shared, low-generation-probability nucleotide sequences. In a later analysis, a clonal expansion index for each public chain was calculated from normalized within-repertoire ranks of inferred template counts. Generation probabilities in a later analysis came from a VDJ recombination model fitted to out-of-frame rearrangements, and those results were checked against IGoR. A later analysis scored TCR-TCR, TCR-HLA and TCR-CMV co-occurrence with hypergeometric tests, applying a repertoire-size bias correction to TCR pairs. A later analysis estimated false discovery rates by permuting HLA or CMV assignments 20 times. In a later analysis, co-occurring TCRs were grouped using DBSCAN, and TCRdist sequence similarity was added for clustering within HLA-allele-positive subsets. For co-occurrence clustering, repertoires with fewer than 30,000 or more than 120,000 public chains were excluded, along with about five repertoires with anomalous nucleotide sharing. Entries here come from immuneACCESS through TCRdb and include only in-frame sequences with V and J called. Some clones fail to appear in such tables; in the studies checked, an unresolved V gene covers under half of the shortfall, and the cause of the remainder is unknown. The DNA was the basis for D and trimming; V, J and clone size are from that table. The sample table lists 80,000 to 95,000 clones, around 79% of them with a count of one. The ten top clones hold 4.5% to 7% of the sample.

From the cysteine up to the phenylalanine, the CDR3 has a length of 14 residues. Only CDR3 DNA is held: 42 bases, read in frame from base 1. From the germline V gene, CDR1 is ENHRY and CDR2 is SYGVKD. V is pruned by 4 bases and J by 5 bases, leaving 3 bases of the junction without a gene match. A note on this clone: The antigen it binds to is not known. Base qualities are missing; no much larger clone stands one base away.

The cohort comprised under 700 healthy bone marrow donors. Cohort members were all nominally healthy when sampled, although unrecorded immune exposures were likely present. The donor tested CMV seronegative, placing the donor among the 300 to 450 seronegative members of the cohort. A peripheral blood sample was provided by each donor, and peripheral blood mononuclear cells were used for TCR beta sequencing. The Qiagen DNeasy Blood Extraction Kit was used to extract genomic DNA from the blood cell samples. The sample consisted of PBMCs. This sequence was found in a female donor in good health and CMV-seronegative. The rearranged chain carries TRBV10-3 and TRBJ2-5; a stretch of 11 junction bases matches TRBD1. The DNA sequence follows: TGTGCCATCAGTGGGGACAGGGGGATTGAGACCCAGTACTTC. The encoded protein is CAISGDRGIETQYF.